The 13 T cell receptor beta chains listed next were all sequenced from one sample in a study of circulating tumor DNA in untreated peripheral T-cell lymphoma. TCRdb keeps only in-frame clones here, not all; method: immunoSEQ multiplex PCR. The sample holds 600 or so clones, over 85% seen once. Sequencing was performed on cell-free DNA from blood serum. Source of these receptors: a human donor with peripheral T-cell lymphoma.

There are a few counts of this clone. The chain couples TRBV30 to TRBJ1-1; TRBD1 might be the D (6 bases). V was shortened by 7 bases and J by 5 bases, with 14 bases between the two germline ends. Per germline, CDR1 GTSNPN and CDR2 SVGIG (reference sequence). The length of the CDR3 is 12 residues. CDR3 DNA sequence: TGTGCCTTTGCCAGGGGTTGGACTGAAGCTTTCTTT. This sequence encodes CAFARGWTEAFF. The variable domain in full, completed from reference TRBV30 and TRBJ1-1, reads SQTIHQWPATLVQPVGSPLSLECTVEGTSNPNLYWYRQAAGRGLQLLFYSVGIGQISSEVPQNLSASRPQDRQFILSSKKLLLSDSGFYLCAFARGWTEAFFGQGTRLTVV.

The CDR3 loop reads CASSSFLNTIYF. The CDR3 DNA follows: TGTGCCAGCAGCTCCTTTCTAAACACCATATATTTT. The chain links TRBV7-2 to TRBJ1-3; D is undetermined. V was cut by 4 bases and J by 6 bases, with 7 bases left in between. The CDR3 has 12 residues. Germline V gives CDR1 SGHTA, CDR2 FQGNSA.

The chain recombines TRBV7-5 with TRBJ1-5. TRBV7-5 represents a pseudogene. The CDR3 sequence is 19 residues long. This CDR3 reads CARSYRAPFPLYSNQPQHF. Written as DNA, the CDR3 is TGTGCCAGAAGCTATAGGGCACCCTTCCCACTTTATAGCAATCAGCCCCAGCATTTT.

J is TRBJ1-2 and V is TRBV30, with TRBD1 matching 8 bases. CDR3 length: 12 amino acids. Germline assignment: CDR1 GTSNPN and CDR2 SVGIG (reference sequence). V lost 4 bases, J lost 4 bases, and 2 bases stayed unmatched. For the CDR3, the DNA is TGTGCCTGGATGGACAGGGCCTATGGCTACACCTTC. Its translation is CAWMDRAYGYTF.

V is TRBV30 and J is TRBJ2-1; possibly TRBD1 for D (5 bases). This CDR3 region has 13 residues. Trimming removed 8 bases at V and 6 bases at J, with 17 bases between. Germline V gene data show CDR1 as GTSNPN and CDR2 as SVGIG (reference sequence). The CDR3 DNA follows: TGTGCCGGTCAGGGTTTACGTGGCAATGAGCAGTTCTTC. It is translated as CAGQGLRGNEQFF.

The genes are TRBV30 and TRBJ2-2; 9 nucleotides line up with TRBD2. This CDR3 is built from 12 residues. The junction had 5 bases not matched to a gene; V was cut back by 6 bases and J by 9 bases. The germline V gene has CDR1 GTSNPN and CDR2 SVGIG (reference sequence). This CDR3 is CACGTSSRELFF. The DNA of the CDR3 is TGTGCCTGCGGGACTAGCTCTCGGGAGCTGTTTTTT.

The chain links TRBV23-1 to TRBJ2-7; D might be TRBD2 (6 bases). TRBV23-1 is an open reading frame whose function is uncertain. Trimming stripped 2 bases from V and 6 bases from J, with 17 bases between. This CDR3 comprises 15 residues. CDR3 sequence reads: CASSQVAGRPPEQYF. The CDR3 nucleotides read TGCGCCAGCAGTCAAGTGGCGGGACGACCTCCCGAGCAGTACTTC.

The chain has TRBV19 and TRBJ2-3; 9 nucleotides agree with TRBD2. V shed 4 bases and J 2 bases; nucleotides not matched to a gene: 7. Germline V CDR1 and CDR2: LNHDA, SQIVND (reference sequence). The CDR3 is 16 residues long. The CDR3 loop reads CASSTRLAAHTDTQYF. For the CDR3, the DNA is TGTGCCAGTAGTACCAGACTAGCGGCCCACACAGATACGCAGTATTTT.

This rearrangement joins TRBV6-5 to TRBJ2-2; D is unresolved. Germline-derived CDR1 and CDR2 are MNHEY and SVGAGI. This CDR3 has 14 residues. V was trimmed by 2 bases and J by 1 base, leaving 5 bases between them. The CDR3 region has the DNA TGTGCCAGCAGTTACCACTGGAACACCGGGGAGCTGTTTTTT. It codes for CASSYHWNTGELFF.

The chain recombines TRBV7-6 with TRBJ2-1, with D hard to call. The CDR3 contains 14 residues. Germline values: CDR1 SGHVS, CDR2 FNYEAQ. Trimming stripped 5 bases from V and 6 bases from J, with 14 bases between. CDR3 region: CASSPLTVSNEQFF. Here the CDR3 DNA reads TGTGCCAGCAGCCCTTTAACGGTTTCCAATGAGCAGTTCTTC.

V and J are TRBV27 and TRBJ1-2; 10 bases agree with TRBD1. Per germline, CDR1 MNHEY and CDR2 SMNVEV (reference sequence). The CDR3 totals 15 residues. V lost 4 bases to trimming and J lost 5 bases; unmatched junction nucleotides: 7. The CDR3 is CASSSDRGHRYGYTF. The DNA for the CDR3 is TGTGCCAGCAGTTCTGACAGGGGGCATCGATATGGCTACACCTTC.

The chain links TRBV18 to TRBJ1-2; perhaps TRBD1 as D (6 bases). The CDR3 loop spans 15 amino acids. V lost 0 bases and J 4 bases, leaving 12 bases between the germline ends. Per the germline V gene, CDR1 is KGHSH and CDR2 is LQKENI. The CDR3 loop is CASSPPMGAAYGYTF. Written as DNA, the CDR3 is TGTGCCAGCTCACCACCCATGGGGGCTGCCTATGGCTACACCTTC. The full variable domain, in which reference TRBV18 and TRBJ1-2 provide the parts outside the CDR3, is NAGVMQNPRHLVRRRGQEARLRCSPMKGHSHVYWYRQLPEEGLKFMVYLQKENIIDESGMPKERFSAEFPKEGPSILRIQQVVRGDSAAYFCASSPPMGAAYGYTFGSGTRLTVV.

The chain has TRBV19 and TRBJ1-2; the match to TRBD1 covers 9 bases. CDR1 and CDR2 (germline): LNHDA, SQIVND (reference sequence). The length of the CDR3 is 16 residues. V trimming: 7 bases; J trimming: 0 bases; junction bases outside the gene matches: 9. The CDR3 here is CASTYRDRDANYGYTF. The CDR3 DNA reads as TGTGCCAGTACCTACCGGGACAGGGACGCTAACTATGGCTACACCTTC.